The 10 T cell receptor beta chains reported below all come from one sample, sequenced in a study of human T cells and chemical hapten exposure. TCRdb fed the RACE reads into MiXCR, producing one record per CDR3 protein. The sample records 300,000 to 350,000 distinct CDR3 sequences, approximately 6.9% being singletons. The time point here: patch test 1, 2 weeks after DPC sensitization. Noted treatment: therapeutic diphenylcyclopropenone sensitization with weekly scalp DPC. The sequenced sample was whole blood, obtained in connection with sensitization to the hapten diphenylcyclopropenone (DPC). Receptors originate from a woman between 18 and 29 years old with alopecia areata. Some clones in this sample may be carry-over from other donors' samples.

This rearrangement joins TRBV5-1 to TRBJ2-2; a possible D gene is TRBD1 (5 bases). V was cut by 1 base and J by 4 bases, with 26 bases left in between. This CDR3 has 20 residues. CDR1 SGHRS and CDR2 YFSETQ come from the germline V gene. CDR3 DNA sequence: TGCGCCAGCAGCTTGATTTTCAGAGAAGGTGGGGCGTTGGGCACCGGGGAGCTGTTTTTT. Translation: CASSLIFREGGALGTGELFF.

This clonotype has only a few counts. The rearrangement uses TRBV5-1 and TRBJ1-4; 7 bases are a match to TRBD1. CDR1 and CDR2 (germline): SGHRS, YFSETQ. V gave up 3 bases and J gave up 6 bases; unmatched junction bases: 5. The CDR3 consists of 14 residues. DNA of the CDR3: TGCGCCAGCAGCTCCAGGGGGGTTGATGAAAAACTGTTTTTT. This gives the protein CASSSRGVDEKLFF. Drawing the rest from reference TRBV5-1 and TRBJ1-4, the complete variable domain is KAGVTQTPRYLIKTRGQQVTLSCSPISGHRSVSWYQQTPGQGLQFLFEYFSETQRNKGNFPGRFSGRQFSNSRSEMNVSTLELGDSALYLCASSSRGVDEKLFFGSGTQLSVL.

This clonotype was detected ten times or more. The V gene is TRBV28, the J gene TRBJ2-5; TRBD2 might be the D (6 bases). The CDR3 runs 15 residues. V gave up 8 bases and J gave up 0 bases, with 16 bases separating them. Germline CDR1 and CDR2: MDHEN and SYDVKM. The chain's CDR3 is CASVSSGRYQETQYF. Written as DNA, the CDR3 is TGTGCCAGCGTCAGTAGCGGCCGGTACCAAGAGACCCAGTACTTC. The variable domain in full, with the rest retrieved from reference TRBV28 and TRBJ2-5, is DVKVTQSSRYLVKRTGEKVFLECVQDMDHENMFWYRQDPGLGLRLIYFSYDVKMKEKGDIPEGYSVSREKKERFSLILESASTNQTSMYLCASVSSGRYQETQYFGPGTRLLVL.

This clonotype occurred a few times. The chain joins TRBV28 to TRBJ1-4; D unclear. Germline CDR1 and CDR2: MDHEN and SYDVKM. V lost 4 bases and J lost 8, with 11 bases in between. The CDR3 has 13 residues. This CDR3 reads CASSSSFGEKLFF. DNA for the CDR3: TGTGCCAGCAGTTCGTCCTTTGGAGAAAAACTGTTTTTT.

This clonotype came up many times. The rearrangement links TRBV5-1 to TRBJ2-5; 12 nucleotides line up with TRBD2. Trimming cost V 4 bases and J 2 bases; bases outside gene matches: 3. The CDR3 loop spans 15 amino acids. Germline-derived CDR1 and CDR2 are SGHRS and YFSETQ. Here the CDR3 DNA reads TGCGCCAGCAGCCCGGGACTAGCGGGTCAAGAGACCCAGTACTTC. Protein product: CASSPGLAGQETQYF. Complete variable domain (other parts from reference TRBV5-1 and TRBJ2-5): KAGVTQTPRYLIKTRGQQVTLSCSPISGHRSVSWYQQTPGQGLQFLFEYFSETQRNKGNFPGRFSGRQFSNSRSEMNVSTLELGDSALYLCASSPGLAGQETQYFGPGTRLLVL.

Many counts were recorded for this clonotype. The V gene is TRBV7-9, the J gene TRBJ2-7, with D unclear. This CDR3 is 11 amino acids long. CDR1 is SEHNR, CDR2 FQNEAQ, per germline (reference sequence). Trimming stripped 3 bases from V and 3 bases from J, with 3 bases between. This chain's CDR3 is CASSFNYEQYF. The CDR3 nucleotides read TGTGCCAGCAGCTTTAACTACGAGCAGTACTTC.

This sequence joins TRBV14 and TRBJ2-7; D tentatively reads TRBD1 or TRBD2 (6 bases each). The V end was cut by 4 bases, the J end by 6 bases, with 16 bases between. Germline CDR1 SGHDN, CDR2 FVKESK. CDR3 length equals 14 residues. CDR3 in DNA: TGTGCCAGCAGCCGAAACCCGGGGGCTCCCGAGCAGTACTTC. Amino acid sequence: CASSRNPGAPEQYF.

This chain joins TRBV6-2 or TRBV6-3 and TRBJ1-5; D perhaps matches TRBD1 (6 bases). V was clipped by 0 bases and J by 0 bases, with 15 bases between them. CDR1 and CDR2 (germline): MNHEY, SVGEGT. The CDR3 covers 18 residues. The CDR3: CASSYSLTGYLSNQPQHF. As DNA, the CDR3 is TGTGCCAGCAGTTACTCCCTTACAGGGTATCTTAGCAATCAGCCCCAGCATTTT.

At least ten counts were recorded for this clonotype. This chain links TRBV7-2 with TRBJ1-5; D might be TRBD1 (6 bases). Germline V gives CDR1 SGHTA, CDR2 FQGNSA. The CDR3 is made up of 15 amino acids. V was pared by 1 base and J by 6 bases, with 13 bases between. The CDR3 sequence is CASSLDGTRGQPQHF. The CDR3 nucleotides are TGTGCCAGCAGCTTAGACGGGACACGAGGTCAGCCCCAGCATTTT.

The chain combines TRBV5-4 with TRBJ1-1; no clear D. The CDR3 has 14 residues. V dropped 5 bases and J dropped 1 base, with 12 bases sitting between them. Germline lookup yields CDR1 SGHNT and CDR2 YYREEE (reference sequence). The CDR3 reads CASSPSDGNTEAFF. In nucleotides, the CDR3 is TGTGCCAGCAGTCCTTCTGACGGGAACACTGAAGCTTTCTTT.